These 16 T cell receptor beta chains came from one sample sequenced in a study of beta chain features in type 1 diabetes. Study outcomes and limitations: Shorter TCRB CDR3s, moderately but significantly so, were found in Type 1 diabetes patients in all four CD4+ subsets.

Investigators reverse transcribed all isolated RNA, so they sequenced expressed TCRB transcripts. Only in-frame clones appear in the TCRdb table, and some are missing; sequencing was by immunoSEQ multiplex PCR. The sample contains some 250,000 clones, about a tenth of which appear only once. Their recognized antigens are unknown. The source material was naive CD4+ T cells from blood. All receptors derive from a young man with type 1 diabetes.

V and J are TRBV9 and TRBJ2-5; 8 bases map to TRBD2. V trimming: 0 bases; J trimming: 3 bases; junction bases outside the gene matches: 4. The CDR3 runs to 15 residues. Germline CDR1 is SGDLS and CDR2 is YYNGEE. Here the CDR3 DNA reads TGTGCCAGCAGCGTAGAGCGGGGGTCGAAAGAGACCCAGTACTTC. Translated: CASSVERGSKETQYF.

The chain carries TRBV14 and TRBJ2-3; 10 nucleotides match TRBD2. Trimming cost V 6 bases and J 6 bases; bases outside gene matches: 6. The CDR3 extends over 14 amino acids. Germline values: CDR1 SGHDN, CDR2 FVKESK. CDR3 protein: CASRSGGASDTQYF. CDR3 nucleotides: TGTGCCAGCAGAAGCGGGGGGGCTTCTGATACGCAGTATTTT.

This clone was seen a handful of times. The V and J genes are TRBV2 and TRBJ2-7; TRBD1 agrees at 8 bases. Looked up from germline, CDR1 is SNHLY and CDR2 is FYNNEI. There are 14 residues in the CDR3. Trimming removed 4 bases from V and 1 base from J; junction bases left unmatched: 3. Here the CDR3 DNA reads TGTGCCAGCAGTGTTCGGGACAGGTCCTACGAGCAGTACTTC. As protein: CASSVRDRSYEQYF.

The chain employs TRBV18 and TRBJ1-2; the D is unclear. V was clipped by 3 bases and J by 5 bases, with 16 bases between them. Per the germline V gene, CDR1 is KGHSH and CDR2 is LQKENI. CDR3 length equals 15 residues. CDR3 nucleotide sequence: TGTGCCAGCTCACCGAAGAGGGATGGAGGGTATGGCTACACCTTC. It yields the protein CASSPKRDGGYGYTF.

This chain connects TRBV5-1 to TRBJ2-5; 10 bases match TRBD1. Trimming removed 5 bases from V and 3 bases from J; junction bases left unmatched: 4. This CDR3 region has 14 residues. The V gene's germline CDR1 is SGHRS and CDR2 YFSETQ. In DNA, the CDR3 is TGCGCCAGCAGGATCGGGACAGGGGAAGAGACCCAGTACTTC. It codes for CASRIGTGEETQYF.

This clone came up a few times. DNA of the CDR3: TGCGCCAGCAGCTTGGATGGGGCCAACTATGGCTACACCTTC. This codes for CASSLDGANYGYTF. The chain carries TRBV5-1 and TRBJ1-2; weak D call: TRBD1 (5 bases). CDR1 and CDR2 (germline): SGHRS, YFSETQ. The V end lost 0 bases, the J end lost 2 bases, and 8 bases lay between the germline ends. The CDR3 sequence is 14 residues long.

The CDR3, as DNA: TGTGCCAGCAGTTTCGAGGGCCAAAGTCTGTACTTC. This gives the protein CASSFEGQSLYF. The V call is TRBV6-6, the J call TRBJ2-4, with D perhaps matching TRBD2 (5 bases). The CDR3 consists of 12 residues. V lost 4 bases and J 15 bases, leaving 16 bases between the germline ends. From germline, CDR1 is MNHNY and CDR2 SVGAGI (reference sequence).

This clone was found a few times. The CDR3 bases are TGTGCCAGTAGTGGGGACAGGGATCAGCCCCAGCATTTT. Its translation is CASSGDRDQPQHF. This rearrangement joins TRBV19 to TRBJ1-5, with 9 positions matching TRBD1. V lost 5 bases, J lost 5 bases, and 1 base stayed unmatched. The germline CDR1 and CDR2 sequences are LNHDA and SQIVND (reference sequence). The CDR3 has 13 amino acids.

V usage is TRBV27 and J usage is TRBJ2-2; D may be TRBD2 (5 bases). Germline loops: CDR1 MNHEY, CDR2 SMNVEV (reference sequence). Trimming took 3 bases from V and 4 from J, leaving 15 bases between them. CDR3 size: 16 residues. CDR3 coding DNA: TGTGCCAGCAGTTTCAAGCCGGGATCGATCACCGGGGAGCTGTTTTTT. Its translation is CASSFKPGSITGELFF.

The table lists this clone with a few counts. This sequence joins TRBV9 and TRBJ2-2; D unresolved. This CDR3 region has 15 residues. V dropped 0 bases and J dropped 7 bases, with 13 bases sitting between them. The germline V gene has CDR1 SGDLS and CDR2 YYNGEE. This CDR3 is CASSVDPGRRGELFF. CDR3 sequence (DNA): TGTGCCAGCAGCGTAGATCCGGGTCGTCGCGGGGAGCTGTTTTTT.

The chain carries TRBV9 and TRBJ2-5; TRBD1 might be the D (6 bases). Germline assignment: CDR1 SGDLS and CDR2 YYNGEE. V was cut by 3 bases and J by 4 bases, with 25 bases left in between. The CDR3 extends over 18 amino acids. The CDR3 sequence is CASSALVEYRDGRETQYF. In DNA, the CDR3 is TGTGCCAGCAGCGCTCTAGTGGAGTACAGGGATGGGCGAGAGACCCAGTACTTC. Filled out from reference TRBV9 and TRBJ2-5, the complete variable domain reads DSGVTQTPKHLITATGQRVTLRCSPRSGDLSVYWYQQSLDQGLQFLIQYYNGEERAKGNILERFSAQQFPDLHSELNLSSLELGDSALYFCASSALVEYRDGRETQYFGPGTRLLVL.

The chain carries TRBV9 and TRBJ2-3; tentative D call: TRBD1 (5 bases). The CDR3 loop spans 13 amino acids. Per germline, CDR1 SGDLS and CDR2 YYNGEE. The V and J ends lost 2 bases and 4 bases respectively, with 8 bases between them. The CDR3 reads CASSVQGADTQYF. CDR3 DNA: TGTGCCAGCAGCGTGCAAGGGGCAGATACGCAGTATTTT.

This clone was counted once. The CDR3 region is CASSPEVGRTNEKLFF. CDR3 DNA: TGCGCCAGCAGCCCCGAAGTCGGCAGGACTAATGAAAAACTGTTTTTT. V and J are TRBV4-3 and TRBJ1-4; D gene uncertain. V shed 4 bases and J shed 2 bases, with 14 bases lying between them. This CDR3 has 16 amino acids. CDR1 is LGHNA, CDR2 YSLEER, per germline.

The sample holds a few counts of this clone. In DNA, the CDR3 is TGTGCCAGTACAGGACAGCGGCGCCACGAGCAGTACTTC. Translated, it gives CASTGQRRHEQYF. V is TRBV19 and J is TRBJ2-7; a possible D gene is TRBD1 (6 bases). Germline V gives CDR1 LNHDA, CDR2 SQIVND (reference sequence). V dropped 7 bases and J dropped 5 bases, with 15 bases sitting between them. This CDR3 comprises 13 residues.

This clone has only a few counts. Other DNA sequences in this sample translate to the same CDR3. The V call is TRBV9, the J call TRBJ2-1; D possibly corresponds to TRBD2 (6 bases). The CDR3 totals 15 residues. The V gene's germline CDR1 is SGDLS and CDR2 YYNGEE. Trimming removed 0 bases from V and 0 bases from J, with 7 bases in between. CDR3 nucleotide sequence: TGTGCCAGCAGCGTAGTCGGGAGCTCCTACAATGAGCAGTTCTTC. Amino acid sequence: CASSVVGSSYNEQFF.

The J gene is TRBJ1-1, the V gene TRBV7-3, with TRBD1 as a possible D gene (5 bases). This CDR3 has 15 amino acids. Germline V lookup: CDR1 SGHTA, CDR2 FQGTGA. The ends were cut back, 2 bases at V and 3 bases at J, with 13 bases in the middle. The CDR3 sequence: CASSLLGGFDTEAFF. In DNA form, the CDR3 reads TGTGCCAGCAGCTTACTTGGGGGGTTTGACACTGAAGCTTTCTTT.